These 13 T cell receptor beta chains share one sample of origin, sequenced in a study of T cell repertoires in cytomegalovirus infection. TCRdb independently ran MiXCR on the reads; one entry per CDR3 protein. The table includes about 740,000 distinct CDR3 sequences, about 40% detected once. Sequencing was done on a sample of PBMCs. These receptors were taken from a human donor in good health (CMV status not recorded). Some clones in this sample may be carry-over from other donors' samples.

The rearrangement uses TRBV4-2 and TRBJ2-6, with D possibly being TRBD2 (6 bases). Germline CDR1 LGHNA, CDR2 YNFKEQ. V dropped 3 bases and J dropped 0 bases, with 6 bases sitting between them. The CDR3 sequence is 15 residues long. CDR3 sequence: CASSQGGSGANVLTF. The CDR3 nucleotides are TGTGCCAGCAGCCAGGGGGGCTCTGGGGCCAACGTCCTGACTTTC.

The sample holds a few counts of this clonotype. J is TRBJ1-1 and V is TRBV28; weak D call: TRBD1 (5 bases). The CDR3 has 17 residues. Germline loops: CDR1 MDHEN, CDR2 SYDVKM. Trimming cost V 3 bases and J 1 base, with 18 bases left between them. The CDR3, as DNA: TGTGCCAGCAGTTTGCTTCCGAGGGCAGGGCGGAACACTGAAGCTTTCTTT. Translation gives CASSLLPRAGRNTEAFF.

CDR3: CALHSGGAVEQFF. In DNA form, the CDR3 reads TGTGCCTTACATAGCGGGGGGGCCGTTGAGCAGTTCTTC. The chain is built from TRBV19 and TRBJ2-1, with 11 bases matching TRBD2. CDR1 and CDR2 (germline): LNHDA, SQIVND (reference sequence). This CDR3 is 13 amino acids long. V lost 11 bases to trimming and J lost 9 bases; unmatched junction nucleotides: 9. Based on the CDR3 plus reference TRBV19 and TRBJ2-1, the full variable domain is DGGITQSPKYLFRKEGQNVTLSCEQNLNHDAMYWYRQDPGQGLRLIYYSQIVNDFQKGDIAEGYSVSREKKESFPLTVTSAQKNPTAFYLCALHSGGAVEQFFGPGTRLTVL.

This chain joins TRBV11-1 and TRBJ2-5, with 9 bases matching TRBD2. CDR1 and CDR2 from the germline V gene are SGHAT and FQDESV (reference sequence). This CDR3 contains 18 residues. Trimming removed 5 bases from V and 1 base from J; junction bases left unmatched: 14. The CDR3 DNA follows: TGTGCCAGCAGCCCCCCCGGTCGGGCTAGCGGGGTCCAAGAGACCCAGTACTTC. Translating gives CASSPPGRASGVQETQYF.

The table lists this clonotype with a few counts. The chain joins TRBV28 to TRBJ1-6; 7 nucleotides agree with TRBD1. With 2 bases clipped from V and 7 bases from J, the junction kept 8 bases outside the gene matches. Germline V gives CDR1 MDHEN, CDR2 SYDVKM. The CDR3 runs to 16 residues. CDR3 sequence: CASSLHPGQKNSPLHF. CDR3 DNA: TGTGCCAGCAGTTTACATCCGGGACAGAAAAATTCACCCCTCCACTTT. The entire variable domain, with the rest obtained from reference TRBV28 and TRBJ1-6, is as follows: DVKVTQSSRYLVKRTGEKVFLECVQDMDHENMFWYRQDPGLGLRLIYFSYDVKMKEKGDIPEGYSVSREKKERFSLILESASTNQTSMYLCASSLHPGQKNSPLHFGNGTRLTVT.

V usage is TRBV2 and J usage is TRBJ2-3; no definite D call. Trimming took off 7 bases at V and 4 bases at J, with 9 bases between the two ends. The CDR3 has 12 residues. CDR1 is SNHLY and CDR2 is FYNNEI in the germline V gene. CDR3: CASMFGADTQYF. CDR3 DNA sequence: TGTGCCAGCATGTTCGGCGCAGATACGCAGTATTTT.

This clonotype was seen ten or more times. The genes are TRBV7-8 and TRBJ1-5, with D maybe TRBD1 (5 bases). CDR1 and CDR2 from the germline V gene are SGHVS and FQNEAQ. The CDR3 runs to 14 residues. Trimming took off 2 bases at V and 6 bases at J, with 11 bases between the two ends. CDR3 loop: CASSLRRGGQPQHF. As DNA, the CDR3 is TGTGCCAGCAGCTTACGTAGGGGCGGTCAGCCCCAGCATTTT.

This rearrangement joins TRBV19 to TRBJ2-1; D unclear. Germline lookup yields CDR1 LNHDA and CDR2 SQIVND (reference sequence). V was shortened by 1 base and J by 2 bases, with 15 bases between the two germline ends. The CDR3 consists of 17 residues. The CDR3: CASSIVKGTITYNEQFF. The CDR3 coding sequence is TGTGCCAGTAGTATAGTTAAAGGCACAATAACCTACAATGAGCAGTTCTTC. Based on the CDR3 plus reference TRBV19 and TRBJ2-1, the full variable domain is DGGITQSPKYLFRKEGQNVTLSCEQNLNHDAMYWYRQDPGQGLRLIYYSQIVNDFQKGDIAEGYSVSREKKESFPLTVTSAQKNPTAFYLCASSIVKGTITYNEQFFGPGTRLTVL.

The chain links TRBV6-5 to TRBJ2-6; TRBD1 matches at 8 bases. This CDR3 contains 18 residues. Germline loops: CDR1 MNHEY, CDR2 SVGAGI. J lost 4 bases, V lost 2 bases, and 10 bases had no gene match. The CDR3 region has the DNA TGTGCCAGCAGTTACCGGGACAGGAAAGTTGCCGGGGCCAACGTCCTGACTTTC. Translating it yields CASSYRDRKVAGANVLTF.

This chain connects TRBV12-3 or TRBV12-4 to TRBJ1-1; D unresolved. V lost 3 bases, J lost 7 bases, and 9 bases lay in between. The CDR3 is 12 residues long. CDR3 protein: CASSFGGIEAFF. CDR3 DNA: TGTGCCAGCAGTTTCGGAGGAATTGAAGCTTTCTTT.

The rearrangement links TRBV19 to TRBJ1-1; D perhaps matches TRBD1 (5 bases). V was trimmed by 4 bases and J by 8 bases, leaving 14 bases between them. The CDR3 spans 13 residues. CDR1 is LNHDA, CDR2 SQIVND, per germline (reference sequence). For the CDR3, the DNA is TGTGCCAGTAGTAGCGCGGGACTGAACGAAGCTTTCTTT. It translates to CASSSAGLNEAFF.

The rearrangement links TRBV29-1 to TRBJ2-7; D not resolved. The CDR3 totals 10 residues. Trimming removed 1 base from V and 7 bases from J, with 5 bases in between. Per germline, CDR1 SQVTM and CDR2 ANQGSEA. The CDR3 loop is CSVEVGEQYF. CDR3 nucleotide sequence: TGCAGCGTTGAAGTAGGGGAGCAGTACTTC.

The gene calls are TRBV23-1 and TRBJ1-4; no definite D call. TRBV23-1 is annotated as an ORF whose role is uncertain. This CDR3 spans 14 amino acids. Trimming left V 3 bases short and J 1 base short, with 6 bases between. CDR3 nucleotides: TGCGCCAGCAGTCAGAGTAGAACTAATGAAAAACTGTTTTTT. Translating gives CASSQSRTNEKLFF.